This T cell receptor beta chain was identified in a study of blood T cell repertoires in COVID-19. On the study more broadly: Italy, Spain and the United States were the sources of the convalescent and acute COVID-19 samples. The analysed material was cDNA or gDNA that came from T cells, B-cell-depleted T cells, or PBMCs.

In the original analysis: Estimation of nucleated cell counts was performed using reference gene primer amplification. Assay used: immunoSEQ multiplex PCR; TCRdb lists only in-frame clones, some missing. The DNA gave D and trimming, while V, J and clone size come from that table. Of around 170,000 clones detected, around 80% appear once; the ten largest clones hold 13% to 15%. Trimming took 7 bases from V and 1 from J; bases not matched to a gene: 6. Germline V gene sequence: CDR1 SQVTM, CDR2 ANQGSEA. The CDR3 is 13 residues long. Sample: peripheral blood. The chain links TRBV29-1 to TRBJ1-1; 7 bases map to TRBD1. This clonotype was sampled from a man aged 25 to 45 with active or convalescent COVID-19. CDR3 coding DNA: TGCAGCGCGACAGACAGGGAGAACACTGAAGCTTTCTTT. It codes for CSATDRENTEAFF. Looking up the rest from reference TRBV29-1 and TRBJ1-1 gives the full variable domain: SAVISQKPSRDICQRGTSLTIQCQVDSQVTMMFWYRQQPGQSLTLIATANQGSEATYESGFVIDKFPISRPNLTFSTLTVSNMSPEDSSIYLCSATDRENTEAFFGQGTRLTVV.